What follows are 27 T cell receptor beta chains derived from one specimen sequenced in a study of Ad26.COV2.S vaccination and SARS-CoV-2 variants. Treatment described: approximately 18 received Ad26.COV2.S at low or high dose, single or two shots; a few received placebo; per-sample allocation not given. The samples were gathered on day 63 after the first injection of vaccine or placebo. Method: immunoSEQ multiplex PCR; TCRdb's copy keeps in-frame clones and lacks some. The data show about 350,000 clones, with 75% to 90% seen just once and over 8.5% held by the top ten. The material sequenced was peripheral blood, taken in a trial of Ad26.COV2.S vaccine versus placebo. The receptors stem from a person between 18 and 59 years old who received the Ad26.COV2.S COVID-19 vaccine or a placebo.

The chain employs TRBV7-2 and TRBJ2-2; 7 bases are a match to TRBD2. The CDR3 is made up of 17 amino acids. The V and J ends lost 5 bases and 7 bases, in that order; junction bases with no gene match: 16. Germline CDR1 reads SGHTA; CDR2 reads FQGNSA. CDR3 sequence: CASSGGAGLAAFGELFF. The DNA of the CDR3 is TGTGCCAGCAGCGGAGGGGCGGGGCTAGCGGCCTTCGGGGAGCTGTTTTTT.

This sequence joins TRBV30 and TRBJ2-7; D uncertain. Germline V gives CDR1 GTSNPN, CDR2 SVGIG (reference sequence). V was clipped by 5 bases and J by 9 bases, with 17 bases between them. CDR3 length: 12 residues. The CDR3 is CAWALPAKGQYF. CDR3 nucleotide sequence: TGTGCCTGGGCACTTCCGGCAAAAGGGCAGTACTTC.

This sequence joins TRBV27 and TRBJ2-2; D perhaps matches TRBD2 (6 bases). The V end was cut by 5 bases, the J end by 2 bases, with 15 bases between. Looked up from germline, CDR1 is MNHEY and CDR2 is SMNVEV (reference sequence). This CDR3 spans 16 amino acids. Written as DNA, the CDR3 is TGTGCCAGCAGTGCCCGGGGGTCGCCCAACACCGGGGAGCTGTTTTTT. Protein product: CASSARGSPNTGELFF.

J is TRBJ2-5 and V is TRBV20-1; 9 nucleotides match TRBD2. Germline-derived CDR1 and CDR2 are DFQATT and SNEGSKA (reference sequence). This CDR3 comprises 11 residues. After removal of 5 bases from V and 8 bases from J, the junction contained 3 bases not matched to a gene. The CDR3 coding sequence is TGCAGTGCTGGACTAGCGACCACCCAGTACTTC. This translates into CSAGLATTQYF.

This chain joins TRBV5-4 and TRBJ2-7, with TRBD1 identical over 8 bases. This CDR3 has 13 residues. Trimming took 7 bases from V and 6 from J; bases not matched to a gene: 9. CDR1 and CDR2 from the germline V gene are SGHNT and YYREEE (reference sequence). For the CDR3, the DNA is TGTGCCAGCTCCCAGACAGGGGTTGGCGAGCAGTACTTC. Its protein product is CASSQTGVGEQYF.

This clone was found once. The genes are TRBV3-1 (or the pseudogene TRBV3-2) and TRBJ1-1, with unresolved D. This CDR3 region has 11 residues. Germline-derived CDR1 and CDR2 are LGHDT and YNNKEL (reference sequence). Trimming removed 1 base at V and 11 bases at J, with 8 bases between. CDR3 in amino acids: CASSQGWEAFF. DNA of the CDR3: TGTGCCAGCAGCCAAGGCTGGGAGGCTTTCTTT.

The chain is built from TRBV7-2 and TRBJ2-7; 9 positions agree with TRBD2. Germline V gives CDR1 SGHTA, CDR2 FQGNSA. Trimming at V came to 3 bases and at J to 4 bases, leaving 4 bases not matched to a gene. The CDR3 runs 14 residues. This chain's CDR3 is CASSLPSGTYEQYF. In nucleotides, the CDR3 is TGTGCCAGCAGCTTGCCTAGCGGGACATACGAGCAGTACTTC.

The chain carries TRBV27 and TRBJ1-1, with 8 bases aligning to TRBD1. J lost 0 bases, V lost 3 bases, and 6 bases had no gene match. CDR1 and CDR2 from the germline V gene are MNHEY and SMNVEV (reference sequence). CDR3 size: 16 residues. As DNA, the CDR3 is TGTGCCAGCAGTTTTCGACAGGGGCGGCTGAACACTGAAGCTTTCTTT. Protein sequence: CASSFRQGRLNTEAFF.

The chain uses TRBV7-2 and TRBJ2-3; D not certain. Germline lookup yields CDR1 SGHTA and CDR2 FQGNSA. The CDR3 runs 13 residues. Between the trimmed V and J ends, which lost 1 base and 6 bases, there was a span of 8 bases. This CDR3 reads CASSLVTADTQYF. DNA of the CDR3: TGTGCCAGCAGCTTAGTGACGGCGGATACGCAGTATTTT.

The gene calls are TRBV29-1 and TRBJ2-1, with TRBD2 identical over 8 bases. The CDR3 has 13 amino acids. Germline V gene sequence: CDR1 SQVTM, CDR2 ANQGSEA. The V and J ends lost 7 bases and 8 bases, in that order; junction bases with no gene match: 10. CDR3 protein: CSGGSGRSDEQFF. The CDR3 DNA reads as TGCAGCGGGGGAAGCGGGAGAAGTGATGAGCAGTTCTTC.

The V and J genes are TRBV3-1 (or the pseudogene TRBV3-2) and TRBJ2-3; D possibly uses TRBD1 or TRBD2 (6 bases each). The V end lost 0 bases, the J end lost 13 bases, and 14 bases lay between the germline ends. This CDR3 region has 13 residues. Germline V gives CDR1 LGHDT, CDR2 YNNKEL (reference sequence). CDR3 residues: CASSQDTGGPEYF. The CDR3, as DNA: TGTGCCAGCAGCCAAGATACCGGGGGCCCTGAGTATTTT.

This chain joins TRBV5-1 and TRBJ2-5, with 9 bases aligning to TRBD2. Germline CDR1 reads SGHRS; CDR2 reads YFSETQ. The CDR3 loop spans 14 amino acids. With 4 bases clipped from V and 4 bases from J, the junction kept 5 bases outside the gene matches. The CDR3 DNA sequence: TGCGCCAGCAGCGAGCGGGAGGTTCGAGAGACCCAGTACTTC. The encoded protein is CASSEREVRETQYF.

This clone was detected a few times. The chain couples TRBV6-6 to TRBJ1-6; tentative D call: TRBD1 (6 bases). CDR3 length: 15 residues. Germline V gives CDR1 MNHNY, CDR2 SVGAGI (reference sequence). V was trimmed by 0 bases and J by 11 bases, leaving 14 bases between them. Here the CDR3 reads CASSYSIGGRAPLHF. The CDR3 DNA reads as TGTGCCAGCAGTTACTCGATCGGGGGGCGGGCACCCCTCCACTTT.

The CDR3 DNA is TGTGCCTGGAGTTTTGCGACAGGGGTTGGCAATCAGCCCCAGCATTTT. Amino acid sequence: CAWSFATGVGNQPQHF. This chain joins TRBV30 and TRBJ1-5; 8 positions agree with TRBD1. Germline assignment: CDR1 GTSNPN and CDR2 SVGIG (reference sequence). The length of the CDR3 is 16 residues. Trimming took 2 bases from V and 2 from J; bases not matched to a gene: 8.

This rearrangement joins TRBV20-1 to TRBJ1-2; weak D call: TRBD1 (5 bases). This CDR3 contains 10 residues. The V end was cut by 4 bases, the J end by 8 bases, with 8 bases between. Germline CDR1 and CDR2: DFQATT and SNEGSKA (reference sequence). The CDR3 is CSATGRGYTF. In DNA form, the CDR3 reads TGCAGTGCTACGGGGCGCGGCTACACCTTC.

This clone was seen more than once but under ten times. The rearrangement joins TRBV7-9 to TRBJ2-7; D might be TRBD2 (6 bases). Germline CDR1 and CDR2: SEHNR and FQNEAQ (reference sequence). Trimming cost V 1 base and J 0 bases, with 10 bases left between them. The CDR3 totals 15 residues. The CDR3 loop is CASSLVGGTSYEQYF. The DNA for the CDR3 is TGTGCCAGCAGCTTAGTTGGCGGGACCTCCTACGAGCAGTACTTC.

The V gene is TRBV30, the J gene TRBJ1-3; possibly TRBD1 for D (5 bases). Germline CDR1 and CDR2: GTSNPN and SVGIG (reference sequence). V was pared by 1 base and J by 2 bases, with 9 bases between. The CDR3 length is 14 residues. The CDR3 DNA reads TGTGCCTGGAGTGCAGGGCGGCCTGGAAACACCATATATTTT. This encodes CAWSAGRPGNTIYF.

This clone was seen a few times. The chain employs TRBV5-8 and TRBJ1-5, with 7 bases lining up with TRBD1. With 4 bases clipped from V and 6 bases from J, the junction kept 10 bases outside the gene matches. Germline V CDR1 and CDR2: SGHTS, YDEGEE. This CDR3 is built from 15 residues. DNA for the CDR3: TGTGCCAGCAGCACCGGGACAGCCGGGGTTCAGCCCCAGCATTTT. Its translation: CASSTGTAGVQPQHF. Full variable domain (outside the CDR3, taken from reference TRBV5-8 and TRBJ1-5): EAGVTQSPTHLIKTRGQQATLRCSPISGHTSVYWYQQALGLGLQFLLWYDEGEERNRGNFPPRFSGRQFPNYSSELNVNALELEDSALYLCASSTGTAGVQPQHFGDGTRLSIL.

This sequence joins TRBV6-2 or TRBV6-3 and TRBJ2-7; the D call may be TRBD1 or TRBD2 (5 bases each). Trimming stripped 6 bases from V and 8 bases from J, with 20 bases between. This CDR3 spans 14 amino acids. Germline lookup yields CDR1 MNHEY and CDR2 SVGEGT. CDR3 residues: CASSQGKTGGKQYF. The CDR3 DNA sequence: TGTGCCAGCAGCCAAGGGAAAACAGGAGGCAAGCAGTACTTC.

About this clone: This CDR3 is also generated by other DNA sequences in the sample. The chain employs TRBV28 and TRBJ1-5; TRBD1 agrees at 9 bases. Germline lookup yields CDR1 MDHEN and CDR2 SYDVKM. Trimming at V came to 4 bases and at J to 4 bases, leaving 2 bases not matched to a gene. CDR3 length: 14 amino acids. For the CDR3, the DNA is TGTGCCAGCAGTTCCGGGACAGGGAATCAGCCCCAGCATTTT. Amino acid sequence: CASSSGTGNQPQHF.

CDR3 loop: CASSRGTEAFF. The CDR3 DNA sequence: TGTGCCAGCAGCCGAGGGACTGAAGCTTTCTTT. The chain joins TRBV3-1 (or the pseudogene TRBV3-2) to TRBJ1-1; D gene uncertain. This CDR3 has 11 amino acids. V was shortened by 4 bases and J by 5 bases, with 5 bases between the two germline ends. Germline assignment: CDR1 LGHDT and CDR2 YNNKEL (reference sequence).

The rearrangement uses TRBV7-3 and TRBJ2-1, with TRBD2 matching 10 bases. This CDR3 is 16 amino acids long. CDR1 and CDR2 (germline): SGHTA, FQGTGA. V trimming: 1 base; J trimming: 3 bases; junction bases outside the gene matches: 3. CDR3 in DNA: TGTGCCAGCAGCTTAATGGCTAGCGGGGGCTACAATGAGCAGTTCTTC. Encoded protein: CASSLMASGGYNEQFF. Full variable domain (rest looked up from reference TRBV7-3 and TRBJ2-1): GAGVSQTPSNKVTEKGKYVELRCDPISGHTALYWYRQSLGQGPEFLIYFQGTGAADDSGLPNDRFFAVRPEGSVSTLKIQRTERGDSAVYLCASSLMASGGYNEQFFGPGTRLTVL.

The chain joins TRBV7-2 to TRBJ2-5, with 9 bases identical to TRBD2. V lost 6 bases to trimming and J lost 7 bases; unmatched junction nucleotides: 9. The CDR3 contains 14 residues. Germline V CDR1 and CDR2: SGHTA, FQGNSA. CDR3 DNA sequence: TGTGCCAGCAGTCCGCCTAGCGGGATTCCGACCCAGTACTTC. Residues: CASSPPSGIPTQYF.

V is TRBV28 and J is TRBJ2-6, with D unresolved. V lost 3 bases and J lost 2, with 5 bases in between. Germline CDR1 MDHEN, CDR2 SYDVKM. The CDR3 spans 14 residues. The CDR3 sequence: CASSFSPGANVLTF. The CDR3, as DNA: TGTGCCAGCAGTTTTTCCCCTGGGGCCAACGTCCTGACTTTC. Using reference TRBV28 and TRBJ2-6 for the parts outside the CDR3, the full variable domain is DVKVTQSSRYLVKRTGEKVFLECVQDMDHENMFWYRQDPGLGLRLIYFSYDVKMKEKGDIPEGYSVSREKKERFSLILESASTNQTSMYLCASSFSPGANVLTFGAGSRLTVL.

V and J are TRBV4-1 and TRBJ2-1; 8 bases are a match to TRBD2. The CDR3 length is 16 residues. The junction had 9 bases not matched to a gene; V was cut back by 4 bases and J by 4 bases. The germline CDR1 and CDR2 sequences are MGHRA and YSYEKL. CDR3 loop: CASSPRYTSGYNEQFF. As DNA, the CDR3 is TGCGCCAGCAGCCCAAGGTACACTAGCGGTTACAATGAGCAGTTCTTC.

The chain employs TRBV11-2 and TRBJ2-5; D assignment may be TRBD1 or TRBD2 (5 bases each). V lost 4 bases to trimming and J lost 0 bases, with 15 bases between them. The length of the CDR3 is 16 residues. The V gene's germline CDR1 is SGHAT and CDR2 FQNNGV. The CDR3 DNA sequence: TGTGCCAGCAGCTCTGGGGGAAATCAGTACCAAGAGACCCAGTACTTC. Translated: CASSSGGNQYQETQYF.

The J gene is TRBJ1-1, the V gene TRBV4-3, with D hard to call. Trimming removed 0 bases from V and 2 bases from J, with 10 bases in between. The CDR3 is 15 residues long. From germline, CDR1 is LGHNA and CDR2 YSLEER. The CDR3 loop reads CASSQDGRLNTEAFF. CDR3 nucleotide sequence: TGCGCCAGCAGCCAAGACGGCAGATTAAACACTGAAGCTTTCTTT.